This T cell receptor (beta chain) is from a study of vaccination and CD4 T cells after COVID-19. The wider study: Investigators took post-vaccine samples a median 72 days after dose two, within a range of 14 to 241. Points from the study as a whole: Spike mono-reactivity was found in 304 of 307 vaccine-specific clones from convalescent patients.

One entry per CDR3 protein, called by TCRdb with MiXCR from the PCR reads. The sample lists 11,000 to 15,000 distinct CDR3 sequences, 69% occurring once. About this clonotype: As yet, its antigen is unknown.

The input for sequencing was CD4+ T cells from blood, taken after SARS-CoV-2 vaccination. This clonotype originated in a human donor who had recovered from COVID-19.

The CDR3 here is CASSLGTSGRAGELFF. Here the CDR3 DNA reads TGTGCCAGCAGCTTAGGGACTAGCGGGAGGGCCGGGGAGCTGTTTTTT. The chain recombines TRBV5-4 with TRBJ2-2, with TRBD2 identical over 16 bases. CDR1 SGHNT and CDR2 YYREEE come from the germline V gene (reference sequence). Trimming at V came to 2 bases and at J to 6 bases, leaving 1 base not matched to a gene. The CDR3 consists of 16 residues.